This TCR beta chain was identified in a study of T cell repertoires in cytomegalovirus infection (dated by TCRdb to the late 2010s). Background for the entire study: Donor HLA type was relevant to the analysis, because carriage of CMV infection together with the matching HLA type was indicated by public TCR beta signatures.

The reads were generated on an Illumina HiSeq 1500. In TCRdb, the public reads were trimmed at Q25 with fastp and aligned with MiXCR, with productive beta chains retained. Merged by CDR3 protein, the rows form single entries marked with the most common genes and DNA. The sample records under 250,000 distinct CDR3 sequences, 6% to 8% of which are singletons. The top ten clones comprise less than 7.5% of the sample. This clonotype appeared many times. Its target antigen remains unknown. Per-base qualities were not stored, and no clone one base away is much larger. Trimming removed 5 bases from V and 3 bases from J; the gene matches leave 18 bases unexplained. Reading from cysteine to phenylalanine, the CDR3 counts 18 amino acids. Only CDR3 DNA is held: 54 bases, read in frame from base 1. Findings and caveats that apply to the study as a whole: The ex vivo response was dominated by HLA-C-restricted CMV-specific TCR beta clonotypes, which also provided the single most frequent clonotype in two of eight donors. In both this cohort and an independent approximately 370-donor cohort, the cumulative frequency of public TCR beta family members distinguished carriers of CMV infection plus the relevant HLA type.

The V and J genes are TRBV12-3 or TRBV12-4 and TRBJ1-2, and TRBD1 matches 7 of the central bases. The TCR sequence derives from a human donor in good health (CMV status not recorded). Some clones in this sample may be carry-over from other donors' samples. Sequencing was carried out using PBMCs. CDR3 reads: CASSGTLIRDRVDYGYTF. Read as DNA, the sequence is TGTGCCAGCAGTGGGACCCTTATCCGGGACAGAGTTGACTATGGCTACACCTTC.